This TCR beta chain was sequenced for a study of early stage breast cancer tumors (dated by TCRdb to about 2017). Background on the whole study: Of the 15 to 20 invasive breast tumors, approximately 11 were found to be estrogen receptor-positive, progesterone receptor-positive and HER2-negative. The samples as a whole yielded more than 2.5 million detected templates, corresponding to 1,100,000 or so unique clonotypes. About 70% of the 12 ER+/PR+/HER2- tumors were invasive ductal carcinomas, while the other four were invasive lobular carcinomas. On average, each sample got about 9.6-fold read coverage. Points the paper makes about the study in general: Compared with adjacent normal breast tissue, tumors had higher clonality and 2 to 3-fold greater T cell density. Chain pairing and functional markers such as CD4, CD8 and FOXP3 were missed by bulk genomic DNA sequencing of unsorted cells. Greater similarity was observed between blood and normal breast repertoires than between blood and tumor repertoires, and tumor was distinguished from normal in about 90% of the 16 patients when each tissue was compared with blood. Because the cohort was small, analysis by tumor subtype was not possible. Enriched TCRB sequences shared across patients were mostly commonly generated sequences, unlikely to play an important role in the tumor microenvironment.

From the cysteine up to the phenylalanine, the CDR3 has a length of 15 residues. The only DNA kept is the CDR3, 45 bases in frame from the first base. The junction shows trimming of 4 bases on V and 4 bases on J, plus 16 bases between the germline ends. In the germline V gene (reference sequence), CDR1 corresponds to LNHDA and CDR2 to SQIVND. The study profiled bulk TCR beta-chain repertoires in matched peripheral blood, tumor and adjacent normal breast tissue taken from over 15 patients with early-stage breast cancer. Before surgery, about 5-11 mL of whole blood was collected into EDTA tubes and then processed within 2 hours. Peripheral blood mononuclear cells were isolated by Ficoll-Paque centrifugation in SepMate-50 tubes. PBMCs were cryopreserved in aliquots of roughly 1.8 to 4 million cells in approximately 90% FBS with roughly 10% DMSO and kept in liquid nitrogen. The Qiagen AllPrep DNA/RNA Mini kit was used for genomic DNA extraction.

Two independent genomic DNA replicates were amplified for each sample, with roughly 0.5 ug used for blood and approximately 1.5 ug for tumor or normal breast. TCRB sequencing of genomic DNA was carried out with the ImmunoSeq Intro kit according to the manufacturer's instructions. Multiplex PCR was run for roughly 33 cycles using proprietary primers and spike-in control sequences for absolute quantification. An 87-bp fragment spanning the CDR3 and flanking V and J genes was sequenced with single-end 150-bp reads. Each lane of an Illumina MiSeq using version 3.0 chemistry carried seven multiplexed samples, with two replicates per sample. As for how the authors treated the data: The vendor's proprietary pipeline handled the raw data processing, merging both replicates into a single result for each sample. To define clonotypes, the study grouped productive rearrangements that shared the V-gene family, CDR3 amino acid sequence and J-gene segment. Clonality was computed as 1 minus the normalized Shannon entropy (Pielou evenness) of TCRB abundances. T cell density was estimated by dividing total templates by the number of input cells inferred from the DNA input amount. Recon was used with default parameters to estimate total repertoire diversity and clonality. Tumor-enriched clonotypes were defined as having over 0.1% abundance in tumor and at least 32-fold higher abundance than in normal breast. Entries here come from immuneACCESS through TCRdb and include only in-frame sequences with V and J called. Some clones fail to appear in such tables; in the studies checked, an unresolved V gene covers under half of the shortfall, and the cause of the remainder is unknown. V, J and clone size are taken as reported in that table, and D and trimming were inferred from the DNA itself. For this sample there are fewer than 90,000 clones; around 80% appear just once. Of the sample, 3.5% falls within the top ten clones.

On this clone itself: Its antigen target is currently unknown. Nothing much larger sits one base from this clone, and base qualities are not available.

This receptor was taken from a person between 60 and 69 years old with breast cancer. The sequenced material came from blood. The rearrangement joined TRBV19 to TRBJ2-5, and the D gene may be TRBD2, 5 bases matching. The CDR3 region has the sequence CASSTPYGVGETQYF. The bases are TGTGCCAGTAGTACGCCCTACGGGGTAGGAGAGACCCAGTACTTC.